Sequencing of this TCR beta chain was carried out in a study of T cell responses to AZD1222 COVID-19 vaccine. Study-level results: Variant regions that are unmutated are reportedly the target of nearly half of spike-specific TCRs. Spike-wide vaccine-associated CD4 TCRs dominated at 160-218 and 743-854. An increase in Spike-specific TCR breadth and depth was observed after two AZD1222 doses.

Germline V gene data show CDR1 as KGHDR and CDR2 as SFDVKD. V dropped 10 bases and J dropped 7 bases, with 9 bases sitting between them. There are 10 residues in the CDR3. About this clone itself: The antigen is undetermined.

Clones were read by immunoSEQ multiplex PCR, and TCRdb kept only the in-frame ones, dropping some. The sample lists fewer than 110,000 clones; over 75% were seen once. Sequencing used peripheral blood, obtained on day 0 of AZD1222 vaccination. The sequence was obtained from an adult in good health. The chain is built from TRBV24-1 and TRBJ1-2; D uncertain. The CDR3 DNA reads TGTGCCACTAGGTTGGGTGGCTACACCTTC. Its protein is CATRLGGYTF.